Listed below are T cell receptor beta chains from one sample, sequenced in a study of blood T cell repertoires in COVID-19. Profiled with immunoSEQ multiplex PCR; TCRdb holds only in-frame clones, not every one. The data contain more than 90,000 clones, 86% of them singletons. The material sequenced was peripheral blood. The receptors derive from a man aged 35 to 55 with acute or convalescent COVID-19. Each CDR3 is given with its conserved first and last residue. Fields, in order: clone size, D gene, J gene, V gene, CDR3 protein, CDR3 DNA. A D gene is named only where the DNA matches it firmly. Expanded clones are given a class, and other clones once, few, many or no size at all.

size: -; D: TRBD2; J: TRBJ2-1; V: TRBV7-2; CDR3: CASSLTLSGSRNEQFF; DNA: TGTGCCAGCAGCTTAACCCTCAGCGGGAGTCGGAATGAGCAGTTCTTC
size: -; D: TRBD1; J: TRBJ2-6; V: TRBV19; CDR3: CASMDRRYSGANVLTF; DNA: TGTGCCAGTATGGACAGGCGATACTCTGGGGCCAACGTCCTGACTTTC
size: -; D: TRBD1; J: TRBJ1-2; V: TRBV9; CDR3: CASSPRTGRNYGYTF; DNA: TGTGCCAGCAGCCCCCGGACAGGGAGAAACTATGGCTACACCTTC
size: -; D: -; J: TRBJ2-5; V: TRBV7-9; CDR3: CASSLSQGMRETQYF; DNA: TGTGCCAGCAGCTTATCCCAGGGTATGCGGGAGACCCAGTACTTC
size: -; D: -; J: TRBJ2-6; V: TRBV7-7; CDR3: CASHLPVPGAGANVLTF; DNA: TGTGCCTCCCACCTACCCGTCCCAGGGGCTGGGGCCAACGTCCTGACTTTC
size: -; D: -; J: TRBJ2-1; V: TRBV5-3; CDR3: CARSLGGPKDYNEQFF; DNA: TGTGCCAGAAGCTTGGGGGGCCCGAAAGACTACAATGAGCAGTTCTTC
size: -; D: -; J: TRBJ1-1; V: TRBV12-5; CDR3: CASGLQQRPGGVNTEAFF; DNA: TGTGCTAGTGGTTTGCAACAAAGACCCGGGGGTGTGAACACTGAAGCTTTCTTT
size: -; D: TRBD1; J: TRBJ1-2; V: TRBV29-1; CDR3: CSVGQGAKAGYTF; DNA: TGCAGCGTGGGACAGGGGGCGAAGGCGGGCTACACCTTC
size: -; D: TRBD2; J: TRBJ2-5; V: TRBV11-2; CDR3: CASSLVSSGRIQETQYF; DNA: TGTGCCAGCAGCTTAGTCTCTAGCGGGAGGATCCAAGAGACCCAGTACTTC
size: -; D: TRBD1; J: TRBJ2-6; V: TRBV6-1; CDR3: CASSEAYRGFGGANVLTF; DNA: TGTGCCAGCAGTGAAGCCTACAGGGGATTCGGTGGGGCCAACGTCCTGACTTTC
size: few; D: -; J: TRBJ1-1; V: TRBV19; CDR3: CATQDFGTEAFF; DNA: TGTGCCACCCAAGACTTCGGCACTGAAGCTTTCTTT
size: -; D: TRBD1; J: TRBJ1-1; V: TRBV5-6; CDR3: CASSRGQGRTFF; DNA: TGTGCCAGCAGCCGGGGACAGGGGAGAACTTTCTTT
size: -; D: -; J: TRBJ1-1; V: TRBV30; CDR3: CAWSTGHPEAFF; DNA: TGTGCCTGGAGTACGGGACATCCTGAAGCTTTCTTT
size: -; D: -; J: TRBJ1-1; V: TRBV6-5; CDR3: CAADRVVSTEAFF; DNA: TGTGCCGCCGATCGGGTGGTAAGCACTGAAGCTTTCTTT
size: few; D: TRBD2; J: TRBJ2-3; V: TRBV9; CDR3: CASSVLGTSGTDTQYF; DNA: TGTGCCAGCAGCGTCCTCGGGACTAGCGGGACCGATACGCAGTATTTT
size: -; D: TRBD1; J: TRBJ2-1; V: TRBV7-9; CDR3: CASSATGGNYNEQFF; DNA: TGTGCCAGCAGCGCAACAGGGGGCAACTACAATGAGCAGTTCTTC
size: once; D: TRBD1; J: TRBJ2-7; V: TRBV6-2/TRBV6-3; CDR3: CASSSRTGAYEQYF; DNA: TGTGCCAGCAGTTCTAGGACAGGGGCCTACGAGCAGTACTTC
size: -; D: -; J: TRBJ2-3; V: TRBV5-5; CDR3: CASSLVVSSTDTQYF; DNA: TGTGCCAGCAGCTTGGTTGTATCTAGCACAGATACGCAGTATTTT
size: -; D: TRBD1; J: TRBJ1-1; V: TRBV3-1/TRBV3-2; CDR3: CASSQPPQGAGTEAFF; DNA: TGTGCCAGCAGCCAACCCCCCCAGGGGGCAGGGACTGAAGCTTTCTTT
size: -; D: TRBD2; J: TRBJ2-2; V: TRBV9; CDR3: CASSRGLAGPTGELFF; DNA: TGTGCCAGCAGCCGGGGACTAGCGGGGCCCACCGGGGAGCTGTTTTTT
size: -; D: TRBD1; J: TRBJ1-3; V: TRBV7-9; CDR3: CASSYGQGDGNTIYF; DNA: TGTGCCAGCAGCTACGGACAGGGGGACGGAAACACCATATATTTT
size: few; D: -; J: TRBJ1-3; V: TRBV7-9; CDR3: CASSLVAGLGNTIYF; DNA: TGTGCCAGCAGCTTAGTTGCAGGGCTTGGAAACACCATATATTTT
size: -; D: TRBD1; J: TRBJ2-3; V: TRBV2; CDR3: CANGQGADTQYF; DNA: TGTGCCAACGGACAGGGTGCAGATACGCAGTATTTT
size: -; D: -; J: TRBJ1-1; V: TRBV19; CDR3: CASRSGTEAFF; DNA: TGTGCCAGTAGGAGTGGCACTGAAGCTTTCTTT
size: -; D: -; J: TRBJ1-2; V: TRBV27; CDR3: CASRGGRERYGYTF; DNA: TGTGCCAGCAGGGGGGGTAGGGAGCGCTATGGCTACACCTTC
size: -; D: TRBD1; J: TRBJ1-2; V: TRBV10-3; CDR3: CAISEQGSNYGYTF; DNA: TGTGCCATCAGTGAACAGGGGAGCAACTATGGCTACACCTTC
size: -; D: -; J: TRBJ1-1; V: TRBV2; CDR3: CASRQTMNTEAFF; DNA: TGTGCCAGCAGGCAGACTATGAACACTGAAGCTTTCTTT
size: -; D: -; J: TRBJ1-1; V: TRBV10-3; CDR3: CAIRARGDTEAFF; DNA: TGTGCCATCAGGGCCCGCGGGGACACTGAAGCTTTCTTT
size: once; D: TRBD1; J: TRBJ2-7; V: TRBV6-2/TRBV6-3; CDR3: CASSVQGLSYEQYF; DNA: TGTGCCAGCAGTGTACAGGGGCTCTCCTACGAGCAGTACTTC
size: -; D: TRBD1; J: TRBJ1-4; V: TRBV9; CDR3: CASSVGTGAPNEKLFF; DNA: TGTGCCAGCAGCGTAGGGACAGGGGCGCCTAATGAAAAACTGTTTTTT
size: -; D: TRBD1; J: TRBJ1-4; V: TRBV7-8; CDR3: CASSNGQGLGEKLFF; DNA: TGTGCCAGCAGCAACGGACAGGGCCTTGGTGAAAAACTGTTTTTT
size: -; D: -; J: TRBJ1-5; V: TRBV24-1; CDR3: CATSLLFRVGQPQHF; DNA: TGTGCCACGAGCCTTTTATTCAGGGTAGGTCAGCCCCAGCATTTT
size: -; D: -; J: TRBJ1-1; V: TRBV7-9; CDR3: CASSLTENTEAFF; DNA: TGTGCCAGCAGCCTAACAGAGAACACTGAAGCTTTCTTT
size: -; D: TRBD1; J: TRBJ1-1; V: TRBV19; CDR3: CASSPGQGFYDEAFF; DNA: TGTGCCAGTAGCCCGGGACAGGGGTTTTACGATGAAGCTTTCTTT
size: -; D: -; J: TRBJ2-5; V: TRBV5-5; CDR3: CASSTAGLGYQETQYF; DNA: TGTGCCAGCAGCACCGCTGGACTCGGGTACCAAGAGACCCAGTACTTC
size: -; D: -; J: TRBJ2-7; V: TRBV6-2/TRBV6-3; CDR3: CASSSSGGRSYEQYF; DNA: TGTGCCAGCAGTTCGTCGGGGGGCCGCTCCTACGAGCAGTACTTC
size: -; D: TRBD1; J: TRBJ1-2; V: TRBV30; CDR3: CAWIRDRRNPGYTF; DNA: TGTGCCTGGATCAGGGACAGAAGAAATCCCGGCTACACCTTC
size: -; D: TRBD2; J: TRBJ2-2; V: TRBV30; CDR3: CAWRPGTRTGELFF; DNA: TGTGCCTGGAGGCCTGGGACTAGAACCGGGGAGCTGTTTTTT
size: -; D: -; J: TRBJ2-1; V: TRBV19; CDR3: CARKRQPNEQFF; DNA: TGTGCCAGGAAAAGACAGCCCAATGAGCAGTTCTTC
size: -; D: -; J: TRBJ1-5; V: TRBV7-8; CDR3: CASSLVSGAGVYQPQHF; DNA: TGTGCCAGCAGCTTAGTATCAGGGGCCGGGGTATATCAGCCCCAGCATTTT
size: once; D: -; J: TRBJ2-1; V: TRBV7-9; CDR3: CASSFGDSLYNEQFF; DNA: TGTGCCAGCAGCTTCGGAGACAGTTTATACAATGAGCAGTTCTTC
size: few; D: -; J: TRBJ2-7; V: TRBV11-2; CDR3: CASSLSGSGLHEQYF; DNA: TGTGCCAGCAGCTTAAGTGGGAGTGGTCTCCACGAGCAGTACTTC
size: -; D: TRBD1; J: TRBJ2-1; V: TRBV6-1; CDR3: CASSEAVTRQGLNEQFF; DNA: TGTGCCAGCAGTGAAGCCGTGACGCGACAGGGATTAAATGAGCAGTTCTTC
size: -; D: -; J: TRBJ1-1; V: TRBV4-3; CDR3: CASSQDLVNSQNTEAFF; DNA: TGCGCCAGCAGCCAAGATCTTGTGAACAGTCAGAACACTGAAGCTTTCTTT
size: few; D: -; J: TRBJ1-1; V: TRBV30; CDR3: CAWSFPGREFLNTEAFF; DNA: TGTGCCTGGAGTTTCCCTGGCAGGGAATTCCTGAACACTGAAGCTTTCTTT
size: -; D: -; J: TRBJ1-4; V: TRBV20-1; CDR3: CSASPNEKLFF; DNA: TGCAGTGCTAGCCCGAATGAAAAACTGTTTTTT